This entry concerns a single T cell receptor (beta chain). The data originate from a study of blood T cell repertoires in COVID-19. The repertoire was sequenced with immunoSEQ multiplex PCR; TCRdb's copy has only in-frame clones and lacks some. The table shows some 68,000 clones, with 87% occurring only once. Sequencing used peripheral blood. The receptor's source is a woman aged 45 to 65 with COVID-19, enrolled during active disease.

CDR3 DNA sequence: TGTGCCAGCAGCTTAGTCCTTACTGGGGGGGCCAAGGAAAAACTGTTTTTT. Its protein is CASSLVLTGGAKEKLFF. The chain uses TRBV7-9 and TRBJ1-4; possibly TRBD1 for D (6 bases). V was pared by 1 base and J by 8 bases, with 20 bases between. This CDR3 spans 17 amino acids. Germline CDR1 SEHNR, CDR2 FQNEAQ (reference sequence).